This record concerns one TCR beta chain sequence. The data stem from a study of blood T cell repertoires in COVID-19. Across the whole study: The United States, Italy and Spain were the sources of the acute and convalescent COVID-19 samples.

This table comes from immunoSEQ multiplex PCR, and its TCRdb copy is limited to in-frame clones, with some not included. The repertoire includes more than 250,000 clones, more than 75% of them detected once, and approximately 2.2% sits in the top ten. The CDR3 consists of 14 residues. V lost 7 bases and J 6 bases, leaving 16 bases between the germline ends. CDR1 is MDHEN and CDR2 is SYDVKM in the germline V gene. V and J are TRBV28 and TRBJ1-5; D is possibly TRBD1 (6 bases). The receptor was isolated from a woman in her 30s who had recovered from COVID-19. The sample taken for sequencing was peripheral blood. This chain's CDR3 is CASTRIGGTQPQHF. CDR3 nucleotides: TGTGCCAGCACCCGAATAGGGGGTACTCAGCCCCAGCATTTT.